This passage covers 21 T cell receptor beta chains from one sample sequenced in a study of PD-1 blockade in classical Hodgkin lymphoma. TCRdb's table, derived via immunoSEQ multiplex PCR, lists solely in-frame clones and lacks some. Of some 90,000 clones in the sample, around 90% are singletons; the top ten hold approximately 2.6%. Relapse was seen in all patients after autologous stem cell transplantation, and brentuximab vedotin exposure was variable. Material: peripheral blood mononuclear cells (PBMCs), obtained before the second cycle of nivolumab. These receptors came from a human donor with classical Hodgkin lymphoma.

V and J are TRBV7-8 and TRBJ1-2; D uncertain. Germline-derived CDR1 and CDR2 are SGHVS and FQNEAQ. The CDR3 is 14 residues long. The V gene lost 2 bases and the J gene lost 2 bases, with 9 bases spanning the gap. The chain's CDR3 is CASSLKVANYGYTF. The CDR3 DNA reads TGTGCCAGCAGCTTAAAGGTCGCAAACTATGGCTACACCTTC.

The V gene is TRBV13, the J gene TRBJ1-1; no definite D call. Trimming stripped 0 bases from V and 6 bases from J, with 11 bases between. From germline, CDR1 is PRHDT and CDR2 FYEKMQ (reference sequence). This CDR3 region has 14 residues. CDR3 loop: CASSLGRGTPEAFF. As DNA, the CDR3 is TGTGCCAGCAGCTTAGGACGGGGAACCCCTGAAGCTTTCTTT.

The J gene is TRBJ1-1, the V gene TRBV6-6; D is unclear. V dropped 7 bases and J dropped 6 bases, with 18 bases sitting between them. The germline V gene has CDR1 MNHNY and CDR2 SVGAGI (reference sequence). The CDR3 runs 14 residues. CDR3 residues: CASTLRVTAPEAFF. The CDR3 DNA sequence: TGTGCCAGCACCTTACGGGTCACAGCCCCTGAAGCTTTCTTT.

J is TRBJ1-4 and V is TRBV11-2; TRBD1 matches at 8 bases. Germline V CDR1 and CDR2: SGHAT, FQNNGV. CDR3 length: 17 amino acids. V lost 1 base to trimming and J lost 4 bases; unmatched junction nucleotides: 8. The DNA of the CDR3 is TGTGCCAGCAGCTTAGCGCCTCGGACAGGGCGTAATGAAAAACTGTTTTTT. Residues: CASSLAPRTGRNEKLFF.

The rearrangement uses TRBV30 and TRBJ1-3; the D gene is possibly TRBD1 (5 bases). This CDR3 region has 13 residues. Germline values: CDR1 GTSNPN, CDR2 SVGIG (reference sequence). V was trimmed by 5 bases and J by 0 bases, leaving 8 bases between them. CDR3 protein: CAWGHSSGNTIYF. The CDR3 bases are TGTGCCTGGGGACATTCCTCTGGAAACACCATATATTTT.

The chain carries TRBV6-4 and TRBJ1-5, with D possibly matching TRBD1 (6 bases). The CDR3 totals 18 residues. Trimming removed 3 bases at V and 5 bases at J, with 23 bases between. CDR1 is MRHNA and CDR2 is SNTAGT in the germline V gene. CDR3 region: CASSDLLERGGKDQPQHF. CDR3 DNA: TGTGCCAGCAGTGATCTCTTAGAAAGGGGGGGTAAAGATCAGCCCCAGCATTTT.

V usage is TRBV6-1 and J usage is TRBJ1-5, with no clear D. This CDR3 region has 13 residues. With 4 bases removed from V and 1 base from J, the gap between germline ends came to 5 bases. Per the germline V gene, CDR1 is MNHNS and CDR2 is SASEGT. This CDR3 reads CASSAASNQPQHF. The DNA for the CDR3 is TGTGCCAGCAGTGCTGCGAGCAATCAGCCCCAGCATTTT.

This clone was seen once. The chain has TRBV23-1 and TRBJ2-5; TRBD2 matches at 13 bases. TRBV23-1 is assigned to the ORF class and has an uncertain function. The CDR3 loop spans 18 amino acids. Trimming cost V 3 bases and J 5 bases; bases outside gene matches: 12. The CDR3 spells CASSQSLGLTSGGETQYF. The CDR3 coding sequence is TGCGCCAGCAGTCAGTCACTAGGTTTGACTAGCGGGGGGGAGACCCAGTACTTC.

This chain uses TRBV7-9 with TRBJ1-1; D not certain. Trimming stripped 5 bases from V and 2 bases from J, with 12 bases between. Germline V CDR1 and CDR2: SEHNR, FQNEAQ (reference sequence). The CDR3 is 14 residues long. CDR3 DNA: TGTGCCAGCAGCCCCCCCCAGAGTAACACTGAAGCTTTCTTT. Translation: CASSPPQSNTEAFF.

This sequence joins TRBV27 and TRBJ2-1, with D uncertain. Trimming took off 5 bases at V and 4 bases at J, with 3 bases between the two ends. The CDR3 extends over 11 amino acids. Germline values: CDR1 MNHEY, CDR2 SMNVEV (reference sequence). CDR3 sequence (DNA): TGTGCCAGCAGTCAATACAATGAGCAGTTCTTC. Amino acids: CASSQYNEQFF.

J is TRBJ2-4 and V is TRBV21-1; TRBD1 is taken as the D call from the table, unchecked against the DNA. TRBV21-1 constitutes a pseudogene. CDR3 length equals 15 residues. CDR3 protein: CASSKGSEAKNIQYF. The CDR3 DNA follows: TGTGCCAGCAGCAAAGGGTCAGAAGCCAAAAACATTCAGTACTTC.

The gene calls are TRBV14 and TRBJ2-1, with D perhaps matching TRBD1 (6 bases). V lost 1 base and J lost 3, with 10 bases in between. The CDR3 runs 15 residues. Germline lookup yields CDR1 SGHDN and CDR2 FVKESK. CDR3 bases: TGTGCCAGCAGCCAAGTACGACAGGTCTACAATGAGCAGTTCTTC. It codes for CASSQVRQVYNEQFF.

The CDR3 loop is CASSTWDYNNEQFF. In DNA, the CDR3 is TGTGCCAGCAGCACCTGGGACTATAACAATGAGCAGTTCTTC. The chain joins TRBV9 to TRBJ2-1; 7 nucleotides align to TRBD2. The V segment lost 4 bases and the J segment 5 bases; nucleotides outside the gene matches: 6. This CDR3 has 14 amino acids. The germline CDR1 and CDR2 sequences are SGDLS and YYNGEE.

This chain links TRBV5-6 with TRBJ2-1; 7 positions agree with TRBD1. Germline V gives CDR1 SGHDT, CDR2 YYEEEE. This CDR3 region has 17 residues. J was trimmed by 8 bases and V by 2 bases; bases with no gene match: 16. The CDR3 coding sequence is TGTGCCAGCAGCTTCTTAAGGGGGCCCCCTCTTCGGGATGAGCAGTTCTTC. The encoded protein is CASSFLRGPPLRDEQFF.

This clone was seen only once. This chain uses TRBV2 with TRBJ2-5; D unclear. The J call may be in error: the DNA end matches TRBJ2-7 better. Per the germline V gene, CDR1 is SNHLY and CDR2 is FYNNEI. This CDR3 has 13 residues. The DNA of the CDR3 is TGTGCCAGCAGTGTCGACCGCTCCTACGAGCAGTACTTC. It yields the protein CASSVDRSYEQYF.

A word on this clone: Other nucleotide sequences from this sample produce the same CDR3. The V call is TRBV30, the J call TRBJ1-2, with 7 nucleotides matching TRBD1. This CDR3 is 15 amino acids long. The V gene's germline CDR1 is GTSNPN and CDR2 SVGIG (reference sequence). Losses at the gene ends were 3 bases for V and 5 bases for J; bases not matched to a gene: 12. DNA for the CDR3: TGTGCCTGGAGCTTAAGTGGTTCACAGGGGTATGGCTACACCTTC. Translation gives CAWSLSGSQGYGYTF.

The chain combines TRBV4-1 with TRBJ1-2; 7 nucleotides match TRBD1. The germline gives CDR1 MGHRA, CDR2 YSYEKL. With 1 base clipped from V and 6 bases from J, the junction kept 5 bases outside the gene matches. This CDR3 is 14 amino acids long. The CDR3 here is CASSQATGLDGYTF. The DNA for the CDR3 is TGCGCCAGCAGCCAAGCGACAGGGCTTGATGGCTACACCTTC.

The chain carries TRBV28 and TRBJ2-1, with TRBD1 matching 7 bases. V lost 6 bases to trimming and J lost 0 bases; unmatched junction nucleotides: 8. Germline V gene lookup returns CDR1 MDHEN and CDR2 SYDVKM. CDR3 length: 16 residues. In DNA form, the CDR3 reads TGTGCCAGCAGGTCGACCAGGGGGAACTCCTACAATGAGCAGTTCTTC. As protein: CASRSTRGNSYNEQFF.

The chain joins TRBV7-9 to TRBJ2-2; D is uncertain. V was clipped by 7 bases and J by 4 bases, with 13 bases between them. The CDR3 has 14 residues. Germline V gene sequence: CDR1 SEHNR, CDR2 FQNEAQ (reference sequence). The CDR3 protein is CASNSGAGTGELFF. CDR3 bases: TGTGCCAGCAACTCGGGCGCTGGCACCGGGGAGCTGTTTTTT.

This chain joins TRBV11-1 and TRBJ2-5; possibly TRBD1 or TRBD2 for D (6 bases each). The V end lost 4 bases, the J end lost 5 bases, and 17 bases lay between the germline ends. Germline V lookup: CDR1 SGHAT, CDR2 FQDESV (reference sequence). The length of the CDR3 is 15 residues. CDR3 loop: CASSSDRGGRETQYF. For the CDR3, the DNA is TGTGCCAGCAGCTCTGATCGTGGGGGGCGCGAGACCCAGTACTTC.

The CDR3 DNA reads as TGTGCCAGCAGCTTAGATGCAGGGAACTATGGCTACACCTTC. It is translated as CASSLDAGNYGYTF. The V and J genes are TRBV7-2 and TRBJ1-2, with D possibly TRBD1 on 5 matching bases. Per the germline V gene, CDR1 is SGHTA and CDR2 is FQGNSA. The CDR3 totals 14 residues. The ends were cut back, 1 base at V and 2 bases at J, with 8 bases in the middle.